This TCR beta chain derives from a study of blood T cell repertoires in COVID-19. Study-wide context: From the United States, Italy and Spain came samples of acute and convalescent COVID-19.

Assay: immunoSEQ multiplex PCR; the TCRdb copy retains only in-frame clones and omits some. The data hold about 58,000 clones, with over 90% observed a single time. Trimming removed 8 bases from V and 0 bases from J; junction bases left unmatched: 6. Germline CDR1 reads MDHEN; CDR2 reads SYDVKM. The length of the CDR3 is 14 residues. The rearrangement links TRBV28 to TRBJ1-1; TRBD1 agrees at 7 bases. Sequencing was done on a sample of peripheral blood. This clonotype was sampled from a man in his fifties with active COVID-19. The CDR3 DNA follows: TGTGCCAGCCGGGACAGCAACTTGAACACTGAAGCTTTCTTT. It translates to CASRDSNLNTEAFF.